Presented here are 9 T cell receptor beta chains from one specimen sequenced in a study of cytomegalovirus exposure and HLA in healthy donors. Generated by immunoSEQ multiplex PCR, the TCRdb table keeps only in-frame clones and is missing some. The data contain some 130,000 clones, approximately 89% of them singletons. The sample was PBMCs. The source is a woman between 18 and 29 years old in good health and CMV-seronegative.

The J gene is TRBJ2-7, the V gene TRBV9; tentatively, D is TRBD2 (6 bases). CDR1 is SGDLS and CDR2 is YYNGEE in the germline V gene. This CDR3 has 17 amino acids. The V gene lost 0 bases and the J gene lost 5 bases, with 21 bases spanning the gap. CDR3 protein: CASSVGIWRQGGNEQYF. The DNA for the CDR3 is TGTGCCAGCAGCGTAGGCATATGGCGGCAGGGAGGAAACGAGCAGTACTTC.

V is TRBV5-5 and J is TRBJ1-2; weak D call: TRBD1 (5 bases). The germline V gene encodes CDR1 SGHKS and CDR2 YYEKEE (reference sequence). The V end was cut by 0 bases, the J end by 4 bases, with 10 bases between. CDR3 length: 14 amino acids. CDR3 sequence reads: CASSLDQGVYGYTF. For the CDR3, the DNA is TGTGCCAGCAGCTTGGATCAGGGCGTCTATGGCTACACCTTC. Complete variable domain (other parts from reference TRBV5-5 and TRBJ1-2): DAGVTQSPTHLIKTRGQQVTLRCSPISGHKSVSWYQQVLGQGPQFIFQYYEKEERGRGNFPDRFSARQFPNYSSELNVNALLLGDSALYLCASSLDQGVYGYTFGSGTRLTVV.

This clone was counted once. This rearrangement joins TRBV27 to TRBJ2-1, with D tentatively TRBD1 (6 bases). V dropped 2 bases and J dropped 13 bases, with 12 bases sitting between them. Germline assignment: CDR1 MNHEY and CDR2 SMNVEV (reference sequence). The CDR3 spans 12 residues. In DNA, the CDR3 is TGTGCCAGCAGTTTAACAGGGTACCCACAGTTCTTC. This encodes CASSLTGYPQFF.

The table lists this clone with a count of one. This rearrangement joins TRBV29-1 to TRBJ1-2; 8 bases are a match to TRBD1. This CDR3 comprises 14 residues. CDR1 and CDR2 (germline): SQVTM, ANQGSEA. V shed 3 bases and J 3 bases; nucleotides not matched to a gene: 6. CDR3 bases: TGCAGCGTTGATGGGGACAGGTATGACTATGGCTACACCTTC. This encodes CSVDGDRYDYGYTF.

This chain uses TRBV5-6 with TRBJ1-5; TRBD1 agrees at 8 bases. The length of the CDR3 is 15 residues. V lost 5 bases and J lost 6; bases outside the gene matches: 10. Germline values: CDR1 SGHDT, CDR2 YYEEEE. CDR3 amino acids: CASSFSGGLSQPQHF. The CDR3 DNA reads TGTGCCAGCAGTTTTTCAGGGGGCCTTAGTCAGCCCCAGCATTTT.

This chain joins TRBV11-1 and TRBJ2-5, with TRBD2 matching 11 bases. Looked up from germline, CDR1 is SGHAT and CDR2 is FQDESV (reference sequence). The CDR3 runs to 16 residues. V gave up 4 bases and J gave up 5 bases; unmatched junction bases: 9. CDR3 sequence (DNA): TGTGCCAGCAGCTATGATAGCGGGGGGGCCTTTGAGACCCAGTACTTC. It translates to CASSYDSGGAFETQYF.

The V gene is TRBV6-1, the J gene TRBJ2-1; tentative D call: TRBD1 (5 bases). Germline V lookup: CDR1 MNHNS, CDR2 SASEGT. The ends were cut back, 3 bases at V and 7 bases at J, with 16 bases in the middle. The CDR3 sequence is 15 residues long. CDR3 bases: TGTGCCAGCAGTGAGACAGAAAAGAATAGAAATGAGCAGTTCTTC. This gives the protein CASSETEKNRNEQFF.

The sample holds one count of this clone. This chain links TRBV9 with TRBJ2-1; D call uncertain. Germline CDR1 and CDR2: SGDLS and YYNGEE. Trimming pared 0 bases from V and 6 bases from J, leaving 4 bases between. This CDR3 has 12 amino acids. CDR3 region: CASSVDSNEQFF. The DNA of the CDR3 is TGTGCCAGCAGCGTAGATAGCAATGAGCAGTTCTTC.

The chain recombines TRBV4-1 with TRBJ2-6; D might be TRBD2 (6 bases). Trimming pared 4 bases from V and 2 bases from J, leaving 21 bases between. Germline V gives CDR1 MGHRA, CDR2 YSYEKL. CDR3 length equals 19 residues. This CDR3 reads CASSRYSARGTAGANVLTF. In DNA, the CDR3 is TGCGCCAGCAGCCGGTATTCTGCGCGGGGCACGGCTGGGGCCAACGTCCTGACTTTC.